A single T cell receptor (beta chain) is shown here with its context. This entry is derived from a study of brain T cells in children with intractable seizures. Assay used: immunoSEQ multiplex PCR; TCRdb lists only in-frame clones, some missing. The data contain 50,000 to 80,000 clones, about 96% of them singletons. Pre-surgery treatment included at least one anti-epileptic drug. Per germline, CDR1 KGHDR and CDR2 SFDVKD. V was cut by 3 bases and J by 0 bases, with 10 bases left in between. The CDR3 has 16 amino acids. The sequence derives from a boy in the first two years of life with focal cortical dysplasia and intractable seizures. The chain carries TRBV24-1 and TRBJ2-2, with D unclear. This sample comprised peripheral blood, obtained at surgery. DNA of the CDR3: TGTGCCACCAGTGATGCAACAGAGGCGAACACCGGGGAGCTGTTTTTT. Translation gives CATSDATEANTGELFF.